In its sample, the clone carrying this T cell receptor beta chain was seen a few times. Antigen specificity is unknown. These data originate in a study of CD8+CD57+ T cells in acquired aplastic anemia. The wider study: DNA per sorted CD4+ or CD8+ sample ranged about 0.18 to 30 ug, averaging around 3.1 ug. Study-wide results and limits: No significant difference in CD8+ Simpson's diversity was found between patients and controls. Patients and controls shared twenty-nine CD8+ CDR3 sequences, highly expressed in patients.

According to the study, genomic DNA was the template for TCR beta VDJ and CDR3 profiling. Using its own MiXCR run on the reads, TCRdb lists one record per CDR3 protein. Seen here are about 160,000 distinct CDR3 sequences, approximately 43% observed once, and the top ten hold 0.8% to 1.1%. The CDR3 has 14 amino acids. Between the trimmed V and J ends, which lost 2 bases and 2 bases, there was a span of 10 bases. Germline-derived CDR1 and CDR2 are WSHSY and SAAADI. This clonotype originated in a human donor in good health. Material for sequencing was sorted CD4+, CD8+, or CD8+CD57+ T cells (not recorded which) from PBMCs. The rearrangement uses TRBV10-2 and TRBJ2-7; no reliable D call. In DNA form, the CDR3 reads TGCGCCAGCAGTGAGAACTTAGCTCCCTACGAGCAGTACTTC. This gives the protein CASSENLAPYEQYF.